This T cell receptor beta chain is from a study of blood T cells in healthy people across ages. General study points: Unknown CMV status may confound age-related changes in expanded clones.

Peripheral blood from each donor was collected in a volume of approximately 9.2 milliliters. This clonotype came up many times. Its antigen is currently unknown. The CDR3 has 14 amino acids. The V end lost 0 bases, the J end lost 5 bases, and 10 bases lay between the germline ends. Germline V gene sequence: CDR1 MGHRA, CDR2 YSYEKL. For the second PCR, which ran for about 6 to 11 cycles, a sample-barcoded 5' primer and a J-beta primer mix were used. A template-switch adaptor that had 12 random nucleotides put a tag on each cDNA molecule. TCRdb used MiXCR to reprocess the 5' RACE reads, holding one entry per CDR3 protein. The sample lists roughly 800,000 distinct CDR3 sequences, 35% to 40% seen once, with approximately 13% in the top ten.

The TCR was taken from a man between 18 and 35 years old in good health. V gene TRBV4-1 combines with J gene TRBJ1-2; the D is unclear. The source material was blood. The CDR3 DNA is TGCGCCAGCAGCCAAGAGGATGGGGTTTATGGCTACACCTTC. Translated, it gives CASSQEDGVYGYTF.